A selection of T cell receptor beta chains follows, all from one sample in a study of blood T cells in healthy people across ages. One entry per CDR3 protein results from TCRdb running MiXCR on the 5' RACE reads. The sample lists 380,000 or so distinct CDR3 sequences; approximately 51% were seen once. Sequenced material: blood. The receptor set was obtained from a man in his 60s in good health. Both conserved end residues are part of each CDR3. Each record gives: D gene, CDR3 length, clone size, J gene, V gene, CDR3 protein, CDR3 DNA. D genes are given only for firm matches. Some rows have no size entry. The others give once, few or many, or a class for an expanded clone.

. 16 . TRBJ2-7 TRBV11-2 CASSPHRGRDSYEQYF TGTGCCAGCAGCCCACATAGAGGCAGAGATTCCTACGAGCAGTACTTC
. 14 . TRBJ2-2 TRBV29-1 CSVAWGGGTGELFF TGCAGCGTTGCCTGGGGGGGCGGCACCGGGGAGCTGTTTTTT
TRBD1 15 . TRBJ2-1 TRBV6-5 CASSQGQGGHNGQFF TGTGCCAGCAGTCAAGGACAGGGTGGACACAATGGGCAGTTCTTC
TRBD2 17 . TRBJ2-3 TRBV3-1 CASSPRLAGASADTQYF TGTGCCAGCAGCCCACGACTAGCGGGAGCGTCGGCAGATACGCAGTATTTT
. 15 . TRBJ2-7 TRBV12-3/TRBV12-4 CASKKGTDSSYEQYF TGTGCCAGCAAGAAGGGAACCGATTCCTCCTACGAGCAGTACTTC
. 16 once TRBJ1-2 TRBV29-1 CSVFDRSRVLRYGYTF TGCAGCGTCTTTGATAGATCGCGGGTGTTACGCTATGGCTACACCTTC
TRBD1 13 few TRBJ2-3 TRBV24-1 CATKDRGTDTQYF TGTGCCACCAAAGACAGGGGTACAGATACGCAGTATTTT
TRBD1 15 few TRBJ2-5 TRBV18 CASSPRTGGSETQYF TGTGCCAGCTCACCACGGACAGGGGGATCGGAGACCCAGTACTTC
. 19 . TRBJ2-1 TRBV12-3/TRBV12-4 CASSFGRLTSRGAYNEQFF TGTGCCAGCAGTTTTGGTAGGCTAACTTCGAGGGGGGCGTACAATGAGCAGTTCTTC
TRBD2 14 . TRBJ2-1 TRBV29-1 CSASGTSGHNEQFF TGCAGCGCTTCCGGGACTAGCGGTCACAATGAGCAGTTCTTC
. 18 many TRBJ2-2 TRBV7-8 CASSLRRKGLQNTGELFF TGTGCCAGCAGCTTAAGACGCAAGGGACTCCAGAACACCGGGGAGCTGTTTTTT
TRBD2 14 . TRBJ2-5 TRBV2 CASRFGTNQETQYF TGTGCCAGCAGGTTCGGGACTAACCAAGAGACCCAGTACTTC
. 12 . TRBJ1-2 TRBV20-1 CSARVLQDGYTF TGCAGTGCTAGGGTATTACAGGATGGCTACACCTTC
TRBD2 15 . TRBJ2-3 TRBV20-1 CSAPTSGRWTDTQYF TGCAGTGCTCCCACTAGCGGGAGATGGACAGATACGCAGTATTTT
TRBD2 15 . TRBJ2-1 TRBV9 CASTRAAGVNNEQFF TGTGCCAGCACCAGGGCAGCGGGGGTAAACAATGAGCAGTTCTTC
TRBD2 15 . TRBJ2-3 TRBV11-2 CASSLAGGDTDTQYF TGTGCCAGCAGCTTGGCGGGAGGAGACACAGATACGCAGTATTTT
. 12 few TRBJ2-5 TRBV20-1 CSKVLGGETQYF TGCTCAAAAGTCCTGGGGGGAGAGACCCAGTACTTC
. 15 . TRBJ2-3 TRBV2 CASRDGGLSTDTQYF TGTGCCAGCAGGGACGGGGGCCTAAGCACAGATACGCAGTATTTT
. 18 once TRBJ2-3 TRBV11-2 CASSLAPPGRLVTDTQYF TGTGCCAGCAGCTTAGCCCCCCCGGGGCGTCTTGTCACAGATACGCAGTATTTT
. 16 . TRBJ2-1 TRBV20-1 CSGAPPFRGAYNEQFF TGCAGTGGTGCCCCTCCTTTCCGGGGAGCCTACAATGAGCAGTTCTTC
. 13 . TRBJ2-7 TRBV24-1 CATSDRGRGEQYF TGTGCCACCAGTGACCGCGGACGCGGCGAGCAGTACTTC
. 15 many TRBJ1-1 TRBV11-2 CASSLSRVPNTEAFF TGTGCCAGCAGCTTAAGCAGGGTTCCGAACACTGAAGCTTTCTTT
. 11 . TRBJ2-7 TRBV5-6 CASSLRREQYF TGTGCCAGCAGCTTGCGCCGCGAGCAGTACTTC
TRBD2 14 . TRBJ2-1 TRBV4-3 CASSQVAGSNEQFF TGCGCCAGCAGCCAAGTAGCGGGGTCCAATGAGCAGTTCTTC
TRBD2 15 . TRBJ2-1 TRBV6-5 CASSRRAGADNEQFF TGTGCCAGCAGCCGCCGGGCGGGAGCCGACAATGAGCAGTTCTTC
TRBD1 12 . TRBJ2-1 TRBV20-1 CSASDRDNEQFF TGCAGTGCTTCCGACAGGGACAATGAGCAGTTCTTC
. 15 . TRBJ2-7 TRBV28 CASSSRRGGFYEQYF TGTGCCAGCAGTTCCCGCAGAGGGGGATTCTACGAGCAGTACTTC
TRBD1 14 few TRBJ1-2 TRBV28 CASSLPGTDYGYTF TGTGCCAGCAGTTTACCCGGGACAGACTATGGCTACACCTTC
TRBD2 18 few TRBJ2-7 TRBV2 CASSEPGLAGRGPYEQYF TGTGCCAGCAGCGAACCAGGACTAGCGGGAAGGGGTCCCTACGAGCAGTACTTC
. 15 . TRBJ2-7 TRBV29-1 CSARTAFQGPNEQYF TGCAGCGCCAGGACCGCTTTCCAGGGGCCCAACGAGCAGTACTTC
. 15 . TRBJ2-3 TRBV7-2 CASSSQRGMEDTQYF TGTGCCAGCAGCTCCCAACGCGGGATGGAGGATACGCAGTATTTT
. 15 many TRBJ1-4 TRBV7-9 CASSLARGANEKLFF TGTGCCAGCAGCTTAGCACGGGGGGCTAATGAAAAACTGTTTTTT
TRBD1 18 . TRBJ2-6 TRBV28 CASSLSVGGTSGANVLTF TGTGCCAGCAGTTTATCGGTAGGGGGCACGTCTGGGGCCAACGTCCTGACTTTC
. 11 many TRBJ2-7 TRBV20-1 CSATPTYEQYF TGCAGTGCTACGCCTACCTACGAGCAGTACTTC
. 13 . TRBJ2-7 TRBV12-5 CASGGRVGYEQYF TGTGCTAGTGGGGGCAGGGTAGGCTACGAGCAGTACTTC
TRBD2 15 . TRBJ2-3 TRBV6-4 CASSAGTSGTDTQYF TGTGCCAGCAGTGCCGGGACTAGCGGCACAGATACGCAGTATTTT